This T cell receptor (beta chain) appears in the sequencing data of a study of T cell responses to AZD1222 COVID-19 vaccine. This CDR3 region has 14 residues. Germline V gives CDR1 SGHNT, CDR2 YENEEA. V lost 0 bases to trimming and J lost 2 bases, with 7 bases between them. In regard to this clone: Antigen: not known.

The study's findings and limits: Vaccine-related CD4 TCRs covered spike, predominating at 160-218 and 743-854. Donors, mostly white British, included more females; clonal diversity was possibly underestimated.

TCRdb keeps only in-frame clones here, not all; method: immunoSEQ multiplex PCR. The table includes over 150,000 clones, 88% detected once. The sequence came from an adult in good health. The gene calls are TRBV11-3 and TRBJ1-1; D is unclear. This material consisted of peripheral blood, taken on day 0 of AZD1222 vaccination. The CDR3 reads CASSLDGDNTEAFF. The DNA for the CDR3 is TGTGCCAGCAGCTTAGATGGAGATAACACTGAAGCTTTCTTT.